The clone carrying this T cell receptor (beta chain) was seen a handful of times. Its antigen is unknown. Researchers prepared the TCRbeta library using unique molecular identifiers, the study reports. TCRdb re-derived calls from the PCR reads in MiXCR, one entry per CDR3 protein. Here the sample spans a few hundred thousand distinct CDR3 sequences, 11% being singletons. The CDR3 spans 14 residues. V lost 3 bases to trimming and J lost 3 bases, with 11 bases between them. This sample is part of a study of T-cell reconstitution after alpha-beta-depleted transplantation in children. Study-wide findings and caveats: About two months after transplant, alpha-beta T cells reportedly came from several hundred expanded graft clones.

The V call is TRBV12-3 or TRBV12-4, the J call TRBJ1-1; D is unresolved. The receptor comes from a male patient aged 2 to 9 who had a stem cell transplant for chronic granulomatous disease, so the T cells may come from the graft donor. Sequencing was performed on peripheral blood, taken 180 days after TCRalphabeta/CD19-depleted stem cell transplant. The CDR3 is CASSFSGVDTEAFF. For the CDR3, the DNA is TGTGCCAGCAGTTTCTCCGGGGTTGACACTGAAGCTTTCTTT.